Shown below are 16 T cell receptor beta chains from a single sample sequenced in a study of T cell responses to AZD1222 COVID-19 vaccine (dated by TCRdb to the early 2020s). The receptor library was made with the immunoSEQ multiplex PCR assay. TCRdb re-hosts the immuneACCESS table, in-frame sequences only. Its copies lack some clones; in the studies checked, an unresolved V gene accounts for under half of them, and the cause for the rest is not known. The sample has about 150,000 clones on record, about nine tenths of them singletons. 5.5% to 8% of the sample is in the top ten clones. The sample's time point label, decoded: sample from adult after SARS-CoV-2 infection, after symptom onset. This specimen consisted of peripheral blood, obtained after recovery from COVID-19. The receptor set was obtained from an adult who had recovered from COVID-19.

This clone was observed a single time. The V and J genes are TRBV29-1 and TRBJ2-7, with 10 positions matching TRBD1. The germline CDR1 and CDR2 sequences are SQVTM and ANQGSEA. The CDR3 extends over 14 amino acids. After removal of 3 bases from V and 3 bases from J, the junction contained 5 bases not matched to a gene. As DNA, the CDR3 is TGCAGCGTTGAGGGACAGGGGAGCAACTACGAGCAGTACTTC. Translation gives CSVEGQGSNYEQYF.

The chain links TRBV18 to TRBJ1-1, with TRBD1 matching over 9 bases. Trimming removed 4 bases from V and 3 bases from J; junction bases left unmatched: 9. Germline V gene data show CDR1 as KGHSH and CDR2 as LQKENI. The CDR3 runs 16 residues. The CDR3 region is CASSLTGGGIDTEAFF. The CDR3 region has the DNA TGTGCCAGCTCACTAACAGGGGGCGGTATAGACACTGAAGCTTTCTTT.

The J gene is TRBJ1-1, the V gene TRBV5-4; 7 positions agree with TRBD1. CDR1 and CDR2 from the germline V gene are SGHNT and YYREEE (reference sequence). CDR3 length equals 15 residues. With V trimmed by 1 base and J by 1 base, 4 bases remained unmatched. CDR3 coding DNA: TGTGCCAGCAGCTTGTCCGAGGGGGCGAACACTGAAGCTTTCTTT. Its translation is CASSLSEGANTEAFF.

This chain uses TRBV2 with TRBJ2-7, with D uncertain. V was shortened by 5 bases and J by 2 bases, with 13 bases between the two germline ends. Germline CDR1 and CDR2: SNHLY and FYNNEI. CDR3 length: 14 residues. The CDR3: CASSPRPQAYEQYF. The CDR3 DNA follows: TGTGCCAGCAGTCCCCGGCCGCAGGCCTACGAGCAGTACTTC.

The chain links TRBV7-3 to TRBJ2-7; the D gene could be TRBD1 or TRBD2 (5 bases each). The CDR3 has 16 amino acids. Trimming cost V 5 bases and J 6 bases, with 23 bases left between them. Germline CDR1 reads SGHTA; CDR2 reads FQGTGA. The CDR3 is CASSPPGAVSASEQYF. CDR3 nucleotide sequence: TGTGCCAGCAGCCCACCCGGGGCGGTTAGTGCGAGCGAGCAGTACTTC.

The CDR3 nucleotides are TGTGCCAGCAGTGAAAGTGGGGCAGGTCGCCAGCATTTT. This translates into CASSESGAGRQHF. The chain recombines TRBV6-1 with TRBJ1-5; maybe TRBD1 (5 bases). The germline CDR1 and CDR2 sequences are MNHNS and SASEGT. The CDR3 contains 13 residues. The V end was cut by 2 bases, the J end by 12 bases, with 14 bases between.

V usage is TRBV28 and J usage is TRBJ1-4; D perhaps matches TRBD1 (6 bases). This CDR3 comprises 14 residues. The V gene's germline CDR1 is MDHEN and CDR2 SYDVKM. V lost 8 bases and J 4 bases, leaving 14 bases between the germline ends. The DNA of the CDR3 is TGTGCCAGCCAGACAGGAGTTATTAATGAAAAACTGTTTTTT. Amino acids: CASQTGVINEKLFF.

This sequence joins TRBV28 and TRBJ1-4; 7 nucleotides agree with TRBD1. V shed 4 bases and J 5 bases; nucleotides not matched to a gene: 10. The germline V gene has CDR1 MDHEN and CDR2 SYDVKM. The CDR3 is 16 residues long. CDR3 in DNA: TGTGCCAGCAGTTCCCCCGGGACAGAAGTAAATGAAAAACTGTTTTTT. It codes for CASSSPGTEVNEKLFF.

The chain uses TRBV5-1 and TRBJ1-4, with D maybe TRBD1 (5 bases). Trimming cost V 2 bases and J 8 bases, with 16 bases left between them. The CDR3 spans 15 residues. CDR1 is SGHRS and CDR2 is YFSETQ in the germline V gene. The chain's CDR3 is CASSLGTASGEKLFF. In DNA form, the CDR3 reads TGCGCCAGCAGCTTAGGGACGGCCTCAGGGGAAAAACTGTTTTTT.

The chain combines TRBV4-3 with TRBJ2-2; D perhaps matches TRBD2 (5 bases). Trimming stripped 1 base from V and 6 bases from J, with 12 bases between. Germline V gives CDR1 LGHNA, CDR2 YSLEER. CDR3 length: 15 residues. In DNA form, the CDR3 reads TGCGCCAGCAGCCAAGCCCGCGGGTCTGCCGGGGAGCTGTTTTTT. This codes for CASSQARGSAGELFF.

The gene calls are TRBV11-3 and TRBJ2-2; D possibly corresponds to TRBD2 (6 bases). V lost 0 bases and J 3 bases, leaving 11 bases between the germline ends. Germline V gives CDR1 SGHNT, CDR2 YENEEA. The CDR3 sequence is 16 residues long. The CDR3 protein is CASSLESGLDTGELFF. The CDR3 bases are TGTGCCAGCAGCTTAGAGTCGGGACTGGACACCGGGGAGCTGTTTTTT.

The gene calls are TRBV7-9 and TRBJ2-1; 14 nucleotides agree with TRBD2. The CDR3 loop spans 18 amino acids. With 1 base clipped from V and 9 bases from J, the junction kept 11 bases outside the gene matches. Germline values: CDR1 SEHNR, CDR2 FQNEAQ (reference sequence). The CDR3 DNA reads as TGTGCCAGCAGCTTAGTTTCGACTAGCGGGGGGGTAGCTGGTGAGCAGTTCTTC. This encodes CASSLVSTSGGVAGEQFF.

This chain joins TRBV27 and TRBJ2-7, with TRBD1 as a possible D gene (5 bases). CDR1 is MNHEY, CDR2 SMNVEV, per germline (reference sequence). CDR3 length: 14 amino acids. Trimming removed 4 bases from V and 3 bases from J, with 13 bases in between. The CDR3: CASSSSGMFYEQYF. DNA for the CDR3: TGTGCCAGCAGTTCCTCAGGGATGTTCTACGAGCAGTACTTC.

The chain uses TRBV7-2 and TRBJ1-2; no definite D call. Deletions cut 1 base from V and 0 bases from J, with 6 bases between. Germline V gives CDR1 SGHTA, CDR2 FQGNSA. The CDR3 runs 14 residues. For the CDR3, the DNA is TGTGCCAGCAGCTTAGAGGGTTCTAACTATGGCTACACCTTC. Translated, it gives CASSLEGSNYGYTF. Variable domain in full (rest from reference TRBV7-2 and TRBJ1-2): GAGVSQSPSNKVTEKGKDVELRCDPISGHTALYWYRQSLGQGLEFLIYFQGNSAPDKSGLPSDRFSAERTGGSVSTLTIQRTQQEDSAVYLCASSLEGSNYGYTFGSGTRLTVV.

The chain uses TRBV5-4 and TRBJ2-7; 12 bases align to TRBD2. CDR3 size: 15 residues. The germline V gene encodes CDR1 SGHNT and CDR2 YYREEE (reference sequence). Losses at the gene ends were 3 bases for V and 4 bases for J; bases not matched to a gene: 5. The CDR3 loop reads CASSSRTSGTYEQYF. The CDR3 DNA reads TGTGCCAGCAGCTCCAGGACTAGCGGGACTTACGAGCAGTACTTC.

This clone was seen only once. The chain combines TRBV7-2 with TRBJ2-3, with TRBD1 matching 10 bases. CDR1 is SGHTA and CDR2 is FQGNSA in the germline V gene. Losses at the gene ends were 3 bases for V and 4 bases for J; bases not matched to a gene: 10. The CDR3 length is 17 residues. The DNA for the CDR3 is TGTGCCAGCAGCTTCCGACAGGGGGCGGCCCTGGCAGATACGCAGTATTTT. As protein: CASSFRQGAALADTQYF.